This T cell receptor beta chain was recovered during a study of blood T cell repertoires in COVID-19. Trimming took off 3 bases at V and 3 bases at J, with 8 bases between the two ends. The CDR3 length is 13 residues. Here immunoSEQ multiplex PCR was the method, and the copy in TCRdb shows in-frame clones only, minus some. The table includes 240,000 or so clones, over 80% detected once. The source is a man between 50 and 59 years old who had been exposed to COVID-19. The sequenced material came from PBMCs or T cells enriched from blood (not recorded which). V is TRBV12-3 or TRBV12-4 and J is TRBJ2-5, with D unclear. CDR3 residues: CASSFSGEETQYF. The CDR3 nucleotides read TGTGCCAGCAGTTTCTCGGGTGAAGAGACCCAGTACTTC.